These 28 T cell receptor beta chains were all obtained from the same sample, sequenced in a study of response to subunit inactivated influenza vaccine listed by TCRdb under 2018. The method was RT-PCR. TCRdb names Illumina HiSeq 2500 as the instrument used. The public reads were quality trimmed at Q25 with fastp and then assembled into clones with MiXCR by TCRdb, keeping productive beta chains. Identical CDR3 proteins give one entry, which carries the most common genes and DNA. This sample gives about 540,000 distinct CDR3 sequences in total; 14% of them show up just once. Roughly 11% of the sample is taken by the ten largest. The material was PBMCs from blood, obtained less than 13 days after vaccination. Source of these receptors: a man aged 45-65 years who received an inactivated influenza vaccine. Donor details come from another sample of the same person, matched by shared clones.

The genes are TRBV29-1 and TRBJ1-4; D is ambiguous. CDR3 length: 14 amino acids. Trimming cost V 6 bases and J 12 bases, with 23 bases left between them. CDR1 is SQVTM and CDR2 is ANQGSEA in the germline V gene. The CDR3 reads CSVSLSQRASELFF. The CDR3, as DNA: TGCAGCGTATCTCTATCCCAAAGGGCTTCTGAACTGTTTTTT.

The chain recombines TRBV12-3 or TRBV12-4 with TRBJ2-7; 9 bases are shared with TRBD2. V was clipped by 2 bases and J by 7 bases; unmatched bases: 6. The CDR3 runs to 14 residues. In DNA, the CDR3 is TGTGCCAGCAGTTTACAGACTAGCGGAGGAGAGCAGTACTTC. Translated: CASSLQTSGGEQYF.

The V gene is TRBV6-1, the J gene TRBJ1-4; TRBD1 matches at 7 bases. V lost 7 bases and J lost 4; bases outside the gene matches: 18. The germline CDR1 and CDR2 sequences are MNHNS and SASEGT. The CDR3 runs to 18 residues. CDR3 amino acids: CASTGWGQSRRGNEKLFF. The CDR3 coding sequence is TGTGCCAGCACCGGGTGGGGACAGTCCAGGCGGGGTAATGAAAAACTGTTTTTT.

This clonotype was detected a few times. This chain links TRBV20-1 with TRBJ2-7; D perhaps matches TRBD2 (6 bases). The V gene lost 4 bases and the J gene lost 6 bases, with 22 bases spanning the gap. CDR1 DFQATT and CDR2 SNEGSKA come from the germline V gene (reference sequence). The CDR3 has 15 amino acids. The CDR3 DNA sequence: TGCAGTGCTACCCCGGGACTCCTCATGGCGACCGAGCAGTACTTC. Its translation is CSATPGLLMATEQYF.

The chain uses TRBV5-1 and TRBJ2-2; 11 nucleotides align to TRBD1. Germline V CDR1 and CDR2: SGHRS, YFSETQ. V lost 7 bases to trimming and J lost 5 bases; unmatched junction nucleotides: 7. The CDR3 runs to 15 residues. CDR3: CASSGQGALTGELFF. In DNA form, the CDR3 reads TGCGCCAGCTCCGGACAGGGGGCTTTGACCGGGGAGCTGTTTTTT. The complete variable domain, with remaining parts taken from reference TRBV5-1 and TRBJ2-2, reads KAGVTQTPRYLIKTRGQQVTLSCSPISGHRSVSWYQQTPGQGLQFLFEYFSETQRNKGNFPGRFSGRQFSNSRSEMNVSTLELGDSALYLCASSGQGALTGELFFGEGSRLTVL.

V usage is TRBV5-1 and J usage is TRBJ1-5; D gene ambiguous. From germline, CDR1 is SGHRS and CDR2 YFSETQ. The CDR3 loop spans 14 amino acids. With 0 bases removed from V and 3 bases from J, the gap between germline ends came to 7 bases. CDR3 sequence: CASSLDSYNQPQHF. The DNA for the CDR3 is TGCGCCAGCAGCTTGGATAGTTACAATCAGCCCCAGCATTTT.

The chain couples TRBV29-1 to TRBJ1-1; tentative D call: TRBD1 (5 bases). The CDR3 is made up of 11 amino acids. V was pared by 6 bases and J by 6 bases, with 11 bases between. CDR1 and CDR2 from the germline V gene are SQVTM and ANQGSEA. CDR3 DNA: TGCAGCGTGGGGACGGATCCTGAAGCTTTCTTT. It codes for CSVGTDPEAFF.

This clonotype was counted only a few times. V gene TRBV5-1 combines with J gene TRBJ2-2; the D gene could be TRBD1 or TRBD2 (5 bases each). V lost 0 bases, J lost 3 bases, and 9 bases lay in between. From germline, CDR1 is SGHRS and CDR2 YFSETQ. The CDR3 consists of 15 residues. DNA for the CDR3: TGCGCCAGCAGCTTGGCGGGACCAGACACCGGGGAGCTGTTTTTT. Translation gives CASSLAGPDTGELFF.

This clonotype turned up a few times. The chain combines TRBV18 with TRBJ1-5; no reliable D call. The CDR3 runs 14 residues. V lost 4 bases and J 5 bases, leaving 12 bases between the germline ends. Germline assignment: CDR1 KGHSH and CDR2 LQKENI. CDR3 sequence (DNA): TGTGCCAGCTCACAAACCAGGTCTGATCAGCCCCAGCATTTT. Its translation is CASSQTRSDQPQHF.

There are a few counts of this clonotype. V gene TRBV5-5 combines with J gene TRBJ2-1, with D unresolved. Per the germline V gene, CDR1 is SGHKS and CDR2 is YYEKEE (reference sequence). The CDR3 loop spans 15 amino acids. The V end lost 4 bases, the J end lost 1 base, and 12 bases lay between the germline ends. The CDR3 is CASSTPLRSYNEQFF. The DNA for the CDR3 is TGTGCCAGCAGCACCCCGCTTCGATCCTACAATGAGCAGTTCTTC.

A few counts support this clonotype. The chain couples TRBV5-5 to TRBJ2-7, with 9 bases lining up with TRBD1. Per the germline V gene, CDR1 is SGHKS and CDR2 is YYEKEE (reference sequence). Losses at the gene ends were 4 bases for V and 5 bases for J; bases not matched to a gene: 13. There are 16 residues in the CDR3. In DNA form, the CDR3 reads TGTGCCAGCAGCCCACGTGGCGGGACAGGGAGCGACGAGCAGTACTTC. Its translation is CASSPRGGTGSDEQYF.

The rearrangement joins TRBV6-5 to TRBJ1-1; D remains unclear. Trimming removed 0 bases from V and 4 bases from J, with 15 bases in between. This CDR3 has 16 residues. In germline, CDR1 is MNHEY, CDR2 SVGAGI. The CDR3 region is CASSYSWPQAGTEAFF. The CDR3 DNA sequence: TGTGCCAGCAGTTACTCCTGGCCCCAAGCCGGCACTGAAGCTTTCTTT.

This clonotype has only a few counts. This chain joins TRBV7-9 and TRBJ1-3, with 7 bases aligning to TRBD1. Germline lookup yields CDR1 SEHNR and CDR2 FQNEAQ (reference sequence). Trimming cost V 3 bases and J 11 bases; bases outside gene matches: 4. The CDR3 spans 12 residues. CDR3 nucleotides: TGTGCCAGCAGCTTCCCCGGGACAGCCATATATTTT. This gives the protein CASSFPGTAIYF.

Many counts were recorded for this clonotype. This chain connects TRBV5-5 to TRBJ2-5, with 9 bases aligning to TRBD1. This CDR3 has 15 residues. Trimming took 1 base from V and 4 from J; bases not matched to a gene: 5. The germline gives CDR1 SGHKS, CDR2 YYEKEE (reference sequence). The CDR3 protein is CASSLRGQGGETQYF. DNA for the CDR3: TGTGCCAGCAGCTTGAGGGGACAGGGTGGAGAGACCCAGTACTTC. The full variable domain, with the rest looked up from reference TRBV5-5 and TRBJ2-5, is DAGVTQSPTHLIKTRGQQVTLRCSPISGHKSVSWYQQVLGQGPQFIFQYYEKEERGRGNFPDRFSARQFPNYSSELNVNALLLGDSALYLCASSLRGQGGETQYFGPGTRLLVL.

The J gene is TRBJ2-5, the V gene TRBV5-1; possible D gene TRBD1, 6 bases. Deletions cut 4 bases from V and 5 bases from J, with 18 bases between. The germline V gene has CDR1 SGHRS and CDR2 YFSETQ. This CDR3 region has 15 residues. CDR3 DNA: TGCGCCAGCAGCATTACAGGGTTGTCAGTTGAGACCCAGTACTTC. It is translated as CASSITGLSVETQYF.

This clonotype was detected a few times. The chain combines TRBV7-2 with TRBJ2-7, with 10 positions matching TRBD2. CDR3 length: 16 amino acids. The germline gives CDR1 SGHTA, CDR2 FQGNSA. The V gene end was trimmed by 4 bases and the J gene end by 4 bases; junction bases not matched to a gene: 10. The CDR3 sequence: CASSSGLAEISYEQYF. DNA for the CDR3: TGTGCCAGCAGCTCAGGACTAGCGGAGATAAGTTACGAGCAGTACTTC.

This clonotype was counted a few times. The V and J genes are TRBV12-3 or TRBV12-4 and TRBJ2-1, with TRBD2 as a possible D gene (5 bases). The CDR3 has 16 amino acids. Trimming removed 1 base at V and 3 bases at J, with 13 bases between. CDR3 bases: TGTGCCAGCAGTTTAGAACTAGTCAGCCGCTACAATGAGCAGTTCTTC. Translation: CASSLELVSRYNEQFF.

The chain combines TRBV28 with TRBJ2-4; 9 nucleotides agree with TRBD1. Unmatched junction bases numbered 6, after V lost 5 bases and J lost 7 bases. Germline V CDR1 and CDR2: MDHEN, SYDVKM. The CDR3 runs to 14 residues. Written as DNA, the CDR3 is TGTGCCAGCAGTGGGGGACAGGGACGCAACATTCAGTACTTC. Its protein is CASSGGQGRNIQYF.

This clonotype has a handful of counts. The V call is TRBV25-1, the J call TRBJ1-1, with TRBD1 as a possible D gene (5 bases). Germline lookup yields CDR1 MGHDK and CDR2 SYGVNS. V was cut by 0 bases and J by 10 bases, with 9 bases left in between. CDR3 length equals 12 residues. The CDR3 DNA follows: TGTGCCAGCAGTGAATATGGGGGTGGAGCTTTCTTT. This sequence encodes CASSEYGGGAFF.

At least ten counts were recorded for this clonotype. This chain joins TRBV5-1 and TRBJ1-2; D is undetermined. The V end lost 0 bases, the J end lost 3 bases, and 6 bases lay between the germline ends. The germline CDR1 and CDR2 sequences are SGHRS and YFSETQ. This CDR3 has 13 residues. Here the CDR3 DNA reads TGCGCCAGCAGCTTGGGCAGTCACTATGGCTACACCTTC. Protein product: CASSLGSHYGYTF.

The chain has TRBV21-1 and TRBJ2-1. TRBV21-1 is recorded as a pseudogene. CDR3 length: 15 residues. In DNA, the CDR3 is TGTGCCAGCACCAAAAACCTGAAAGGGTGGAATGAGCAGTTCTTC. It is translated as CASTKNLKGWNEQFF.

This clonotype turned up a few times. The rearrangement uses TRBV11-2 and TRBJ2-5; TRBD1 is a possible D gene (6 bases). The V end was cut by 0 bases, the J end by 3 bases, with 11 bases between. The CDR3 length is 15 residues. CDR1 and CDR2 (germline): SGHAT, FQNNGV. CDR3 region: CASSLDWSGEETQYF. The CDR3, as DNA: TGTGCCAGCAGCTTAGACTGGTCAGGGGAAGAGACCCAGTACTTC.

This clonotype was seen only a few times. The chain links TRBV7-2 to TRBJ2-2; D gene uncertain. The length of the CDR3 is 13 residues. Between the trimmed V and J ends, which lost 7 bases and 2 bases, there was a span of 8 bases. Germline CDR1 is SGHTA and CDR2 is FQGNSA. The chain's CDR3 is CASIESNTGELFF. CDR3 in DNA: TGTGCCAGCATAGAGTCTAACACCGGGGAGCTGTTTTTT.

There are a few counts of this clonotype. The V and J genes are TRBV6-1 and TRBJ2-1; 10 bases map to TRBD2. After removal of 6 bases from V and 7 bases from J, the junction contained 3 bases not matched to a gene. CDR3 length: 13 amino acids. Germline loops: CDR1 MNHNS, CDR2 SASEGT. The CDR3 coding sequence is TGTGCCAGCAGACCTAGCGGGAGTAATGAGCAGTTCTTC. Its translation is CASRPSGSNEQFF.

V usage is TRBV4-1 and J usage is TRBJ2-1; 16 bases match TRBD2. The CDR3 consists of 17 residues. Germline CDR1 reads MGHRA; CDR2 reads YSYEKL. The V and J ends lost 4 bases and 5 bases, in that order; junction bases with no gene match: 5. In nucleotides, the CDR3 is TGCGCCAGCAGCCTGGGACTAGCGGGGGGGCGACACAATGAGCAGTTCTTC. As protein: CASSLGLAGGRHNEQFF.

V is TRBV6-2 or TRBV6-3 and J is TRBJ1-5; D uncertain. CDR1 and CDR2 from the germline V gene are MNHEY and SVGEGT. The CDR3 is 13 residues long. Between the trimmed V and J ends, which lost 7 bases and 9 bases, there was a span of 16 bases. In nucleotides, the CDR3 is TGTGCCAGCACCCCCGGACGGAGAGGGCCCCAGCATTTT. This gives the protein CASTPGRRGPQHF.

This clonotype was recorded many times. The J gene is TRBJ2-2, the V gene TRBV18; a possible D gene is TRBD1 (5 bases). Germline V lookup: CDR1 KGHSH, CDR2 LQKENI. V shed 1 base and J shed 3 bases, with 9 bases lying between them. CDR3 length: 15 amino acids. The CDR3 DNA reads TGTGCCAGCTCACCACGGCAGGGTGACACCGGGGAGCTGTTTTTT. As protein: CASSPRQGDTGELFF. The whole variable domain, remainder taken from reference TRBV18 and TRBJ2-2, is NAGVMQNPRHLVRRRGQEARLRCSPMKGHSHVYWYRQLPEEGLKFMVYLQKENIIDESGMPKERFSAEFPKEGPSILRIQQVVRGDSAAYFCASSPRQGDTGELFFGEGSRLTVL.

The chain has TRBV6-1 and TRBJ2-5; the match to TRBD1 covers 8 bases. The germline gives CDR1 MNHNS, CDR2 SASEGT. J lost 5 bases, V lost 5 bases, and 10 bases had no gene match. The CDR3 is 15 residues long. The CDR3 here is CASSQVDRGKETQYF. CDR3 nucleotide sequence: TGTGCCAGCAGTCAGGTAGACAGGGGAAAGGAGACCCAGTACTTC.